A selection of T cell receptor beta chains follows, all from one sample in a study of cytomegalovirus exposure and HLA in healthy donors. TCRdb's table, derived via immunoSEQ multiplex PCR, lists solely in-frame clones and lacks some. This sample has under 200,000 clones, with 84% found just once. Sequenced material: PBMCs. These receptors all stem from a woman between 45 and 65 years old in good health and CMV-seropositive. CDR3s include the opening cysteine and the closing phenylalanine or tryptophan. A D gene is named only where the DNA matches it firmly. The size of a clone is reported for some rows only, either as once, few or many, or as a class for expanded clones.

D gene,J gene,V gene,clone size,CDR3 protein,CDR3 DNA
NA,TRBJ2-4,TRBV13,NA,CASTRRGVKNIQYF,TGTGCCAGCACGAGAAGAGGAGTCAAAAACATTCAGTACTTC
TRBD2,TRBJ2-1,TRBV4-3,NA,CASSQDGTRMYNEQFF,TGCGCCAGCAGCCAAGACGGGACTAGGATGTACAATGAGCAGTTCTTC
NA,TRBJ1-2,TRBV5-8,NA,CASSLGLGRAYYGYTF,TGTGCCAGCAGCTTGGGGCTAGGCAGGGCCTACTATGGCTACACCTTC
TRBD1,TRBJ2-7,TRBV5-6,NA,CASSLGQGPYEQYF,TGTGCCAGCAGCTTGGGACAGGGGCCCTACGAGCAGTACTTC
TRBD2,TRBJ2-7,TRBV5-1,NA,CASSLDSIAGGLGEQYF,TGCGCCAGCAGCTTGGACTCAATAGCGGGGGGGCTAGGAGAGCAGTACTTC
TRBD1,TRBJ2-5,TRBV19,NA,CASSVGQGAATQYF,TGTGCCAGTAGTGTGGGACAGGGGGCGGCGACCCAGTACTTC
NA,TRBJ1-2,TRBV7-2,NA,CASSFGNWGYTF,TGTGCCAGCAGCTTCGGGAACTGGGGCTACACCTTC
TRBD1,TRBJ2-7,TRBV29-1,NA,CSVLEDRGYEQYF,TGCAGCGTTTTAGAGGACAGGGGATACGAGCAGTACTTC
NA,TRBJ2-2,TRBV4-1,NA,CASSQDQGRITGELFF,TGCGCCAGCAGCCAAGACCAGGGCCGTATCACCGGGGAGCTGTTTTTT
NA,TRBJ2-6,TRBV30,NA,CAWKQGLSGANVLTF,TGTGCCTGGAAGCAGGGCCTCTCTGGGGCCAACGTCCTGACTTTC
TRBD2,TRBJ2-3,TRBV9,NA,CASSTPRGGGGDTQYF,TGTGCCAGCAGCACCCCCCGCGGCGGGGGTGGAGATACGCAGTATTTT
NA,TRBJ1-1,TRBV5-1,once,CASSSNLQGPNTEAFF,TGCGCCAGCAGCTCCAACCTACAGGGCCCGAACACTGAAGCTTTCTTT
TRBD1,TRBJ2-7,TRBV10-3,NA,CAIKQGAVDEQYF,TGTGCCATCAAACAGGGGGCGGTAGACGAGCAGTACTTC
TRBD2,TRBJ2-5,TRBV5-4,NA,CASSPGTSLKETQYF,TGTGCCAGCAGCCCCGGGACTAGTTTGAAAGAGACCCAGTACTTC
NA,TRBJ1-5,TRBV7-3,once,CASSLEPTDQPQHF,TGTGCCAGCAGCTTAGAACCAACAGATCAGCCCCAGCATTTT
NA,TRBJ1-2,TRBV5-1,NA,CASSSGVDGYTF,TGCGCCAGCAGCTCGGGGGTAGATGGCTACACCTTC
NA,TRBJ2-3,TRBV4-1,NA,CASSQESQARTDTQYF,TGCGCCAGCAGCCAAGAGTCACAGGCCCGCACAGATACGCAGTATTTT
NA,TRBJ1-6,TRBV5-8,once,CASSLVVFSSPLHF,TGTGCCAGCAGCTTGGTAGTGTTTAGCTCACCCCTCCACTTT
NA,TRBJ2-7,TRBV10-3,once,CASSYDSGGKTYEQYF,TGTGCCAGCAGTTATGACTCAGGGGGGAAAACCTACGAGCAGTACTTC
NA,TRBJ2-6,TRBV19,NA,CASSPLGASSGANVLTF,TGTGCCAGTAGCCCTCTGGGAGCTAGCTCTGGGGCCAACGTCCTGACTTTC
TRBD2,TRBJ2-3,TRBV10-3,NA,CAISGRGDGTDTQYF,TGTGCCATCAGTGGCCGGGGGGATGGGACAGATACGCAGTATTTT
NA,TRBJ1-2,TRBV6-5,once,CASSFPQGIGGYTF,TGTGCCAGCAGTTTCCCCCAGGGGATTGGCGGCTACACCTTC
NA,TRBJ2-3,TRBV28,NA,CASSLVPEPTDTQYF,TGTGCCAGCAGTTTAGTCCCAGAACCCACAGATACGCAGTATTTT
TRBD1,TRBJ2-7,TRBV9,NA,CASSVATGDIYEQYF,TGTGCCAGCAGCGTAGCTACAGGGGACATCTACGAGCAGTACTTC
TRBD1,TRBJ1-3,TRBV7-9,NA,CASRQGTGNTIYF,TGTGCCAGCAGACAGGGGACTGGAAACACCATATATTTT
TRBD2,TRBJ2-1,TRBV6-6,NA,CASSPSGGAGGEQFF,TGTGCCAGCAGCCCTAGCGGGGGGGCTGGAGGTGAGCAGTTCTTC
NA,TRBJ2-3,TRBV6-1,NA,CASSEGPLEGDTQYF,TGTGCCAGCAGCGAAGGGCCTCTTGAGGGAGATACGCAGTATTTT
TRBD2,TRBJ2-7,TRBV4-3,NA,CASSHGLAATYEQYF,TGCGCCAGCAGCCACGGACTAGCGGCGACCTACGAGCAGTACTTC
NA,TRBJ2-7,TRBV6-1,NA,CASRSGVFETYEQYF,TGTGCCAGCAGATCAGGGGTTTTCGAAACCTACGAGCAGTACTTC
NA,TRBJ2-1,TRBV21-1,few,CAITGPEQFF,TGTGCCATTACGGGTCCCGAGCAGTTCTTC
NA,TRBJ1-5,TRBV7-2,NA,CASGADQPQHF,TGTGCCAGCGGGGCGGACCAGCCCCAGCATTTT
NA,TRBJ1-2,TRBV7-6,NA,CASTPGEEGNCGYTF,TGTGCCAGCACGCCTGGGGAGGAAGGGAACTGTGGCTACACCTTC
NA,TRBJ2-5,TRBV7-2,few,CASSYTGTQYF,TGTGCCAGCAGCTATACAGGGACCCAGTACTTC
NA,TRBJ1-2,TRBV18,once,CASSPPGGDGYTF,TGTGCCAGCTCACCACCGGGGGGGGATGGCTACACCTTC
NA,TRBJ1-2,TRBV16,NA,CASSQSAGPYGYTF,TGTGCCAGCAGCCAATCGGCAGGCCCCTATGGCTACACCTTC
TRBD1,TRBJ2-1,TRBV18,few,CASSEQGENEQFF,TGTGCCAGCTCGGAACAGGGGGAGAATGAGCAGTTCTTC
TRBD1,TRBJ1-6,TRBV30,NA,CAGGGQGHPISPLHF,TGTGCCGGAGGGGGACAGGGTCATCCAATTTCACCCCTCCACTTT
TRBD2,TRBJ2-7,TRBV7-9,NA,CASSLALGAGGEQYF,TGTGCCAGCAGCTTAGCTCTCGGAGCGGGGGGCGAGCAGTACTTC
TRBD1,TRBJ1-5,TRBV6-6,NA,CASRRTGNQPQHF,TGTGCCAGCAGACGGACAGGGAATCAGCCCCAGCATTTT
NA,TRBJ1-1,TRBV14,NA,CASSRDRLNTEAFF,TGTGCCAGCAGCCGAGACAGGTTGAACACTGAAGCTTTCTTT
TRBD1,TRBJ2-1,TRBV7-3,NA,CASSLVGTGYNEQFF,TGTGCCAGCAGCCTCGTCGGGACAGGCTACAATGAGCAGTTCTTC
NA,TRBJ2-4,TRBV7-2,once,CASSLAGAGNIQYF,TGTGCCAGCAGCTTAGCTGGGGCCGGAAACATTCAGTACTTC